Below are 32 T cell receptor beta chains sequenced from a single sample in a study of OX40 agonist ivuxolimab in advanced cancers. Here immunoSEQ multiplex PCR was the method, and the copy in TCRdb shows in-frame clones only, minus some. Among tens of thousands of clones listed, 80% were seen once. This sample comprised CD4+ or CD8+ T cells sorted from blood, obtained in a trial of the OX40 agonist ivuxolimab. The receptors here all came from an adult with an advanced solid tumor such as melanoma, head and neck, liver or kidney cancer.

The chain carries TRBV7-9 and TRBJ2-5; the match to TRBD1 covers 7 bases. From germline, CDR1 is SEHNR and CDR2 FQNEAQ (reference sequence). Trimming removed 3 bases from V and 9 bases from J; junction bases left unmatched: 16. The CDR3 extends over 16 amino acids. This CDR3 is CASSFQTGTFTTAQYF. The CDR3 DNA reads TGTGCCAGCAGCTTTCAGACAGGGACCTTTACGACGGCCCAGTACTTC.

A few counts support this clone. V is TRBV5-8 and J is TRBJ2-2; 7 bases map to TRBD1. CDR1 is SGHTS, CDR2 YDEGEE, per germline. The trim removed 2 bases at V and 6 bases at J, leaving 13 bases unmatched. This CDR3 is 17 amino acids long. The CDR3 coding sequence is TGTGCCAGCAGCTTTCAAGGGGGCGCAGGGCGAGCCGGGGAGCTGTTTTTT. Amino acids: CASSFQGGAGRAGELFF.

The rearrangement joins TRBV4-1 to TRBJ2-3; 9 nucleotides agree with TRBD2. V lost 4 bases and J lost 1; bases outside the gene matches: 3. This CDR3 has 15 residues. CDR1 is MGHRA, CDR2 YSYEKL, per germline. In DNA, the CDR3 is TGCGCCAGCAGCCTAGCGGGAGCTGGCACAGATACGCAGTATTTT. The encoded protein is CASSLAGAGTDTQYF.

The chain uses TRBV5-5 and TRBJ2-7; 7 bases fit TRBD1. The CDR3 totals 15 residues. In germline, CDR1 is SGHKS, CDR2 YYEKEE (reference sequence). V trimming: 2 bases; J trimming: 2 bases; junction bases outside the gene matches: 7. The CDR3 nucleotides read TGTGCCAGCAGCTTAGGACAGGCCTTTCCCTACGAGCAGTACTTC. Translation: CASSLGQAFPYEQYF.

This clone was observed a few times. The CDR3 DNA reads TGTGCCAGCAGCGTTATAACGGGAGACGTTGAGCAGTTCTTC. Protein product: CASSVITGDVEQFF. The genes are TRBV9 and TRBJ2-1; possibly TRBD2 for D (6 bases). CDR1 is SGDLS and CDR2 is YYNGEE in the germline V gene. CDR3 size: 14 residues. Deletions cut 2 bases from V and 9 bases from J, with 15 bases between.

The table lists this clone with a count of one. The rearrangement uses TRBV6-1 and TRBJ1-2; maybe TRBD1 (5 bases). The CDR3 is 14 amino acids. Germline V gene lookup returns CDR1 MNHNS and CDR2 SASEGT. V lost 7 bases to trimming and J lost 8 bases, with 20 bases between them. The CDR3 coding sequence is TGTGCCAGCACCGGATCCCGGGGGAAAGAGGGCTACACCTTC. Encoded protein: CASTGSRGKEGYTF.

The rearrangement joins TRBV6-5 to TRBJ1-3; TRBD1 matches at 11 bases. V was pared by 5 bases and J by 7 bases, with 4 bases of the junction left unmatched. The length of the CDR3 is 14 residues. From germline, CDR1 is MNHEY and CDR2 SVGAGI. The CDR3 here is CASSEGQGENTIYF. DNA for the CDR3: TGTGCCAGCAGTGAGGGACAGGGGGAGAACACCATATATTTT.

V is TRBV7-3 and J is TRBJ2-3; D call uncertain. V dropped 4 bases and J dropped 3 bases, with 20 bases sitting between them. CDR1 and CDR2 (germline): SGHTA, FQGTGA. The CDR3 is 17 amino acids. CDR3 sequence (DNA): TGTGCCAGCAGCTCAACCCCATTAGGTATGGCGACAGATACGCAGTATTTT. Its protein is CASSSTPLGMATDTQYF.

The genes are TRBV29-1 and TRBJ2-1; no definite D call. Germline V gene sequence: CDR1 SQVTM, CDR2 ANQGSEA. The ends were cut back, 8 bases at V and 4 bases at J, with 6 bases in the middle. The CDR3 spans 10 residues. DNA of the CDR3: TGCAGCTCTTTTTACAATGAGCAGTTCTTC. Amino acid sequence: CSSFYNEQFF.

This clone appeared a single time. CDR3 in amino acids: CASSQGPQQSGGTYEQYF. The CDR3 DNA reads as TGTGCCAGCAGCCAAGGCCCTCAGCAAAGCGGGGGTACCTACGAGCAGTACTTC. This rearrangement joins TRBV4-2 to TRBJ2-7; 8 bases map to TRBD2. The germline CDR1 and CDR2 sequences are LGHNA and YNFKEQ. There are 18 residues in the CDR3. Germline trimming cut 1 base from V and 2 bases from J; bases unmatched to any gene: 13.

DNA for the CDR3: TGTGCCAGCAGCTTGGGACTGACAGGGGCGATCGACGAGCAGTACTTC. This codes for CASSLGLTGAIDEQYF. The J gene is TRBJ2-7, the V gene TRBV5-5; 8 nucleotides align to TRBD1. V gave up 0 bases and J gave up 5 bases; unmatched junction bases: 10. This CDR3 has 16 residues. Germline-derived CDR1 and CDR2 are SGHKS and YYEKEE (reference sequence).

CDR3 DNA: TGTGCCAGCAGCCAAAAGCACGGGGAAGAGACCCAGTACTTC. Translation gives CASSQKHGEETQYF. The J gene is TRBJ2-5, the V gene TRBV4-2; D is possibly TRBD2 (5 bases). With 2 bases removed from V and 3 bases from J, the gap between germline ends came to 10 bases. The CDR3 totals 14 residues. From germline, CDR1 is LGHNA and CDR2 YNFKEQ.

In DNA form, the CDR3 reads TGTGCCTGGAGGTCGGAAGAGACCCAGTACTTC. It yields the protein CAWRSEETQYF. The V and J genes are TRBV30 and TRBJ2-5, with D uncertain. CDR1 is GTSNPN and CDR2 is SVGIG in the germline V gene (reference sequence). The V end was cut by 3 bases, the J end by 3 bases, with 5 bases between. The CDR3 contains 11 residues.

This rearrangement joins TRBV19 to TRBJ2-1, with TRBD2 matching 8 bases. Germline V gives CDR1 LNHDA, CDR2 SQIVND (reference sequence). The CDR3 covers 17 residues. V was pared by 4 bases and J by 0 bases, with 8 bases of the junction left unmatched. The CDR3 loop reads CASSRLAGATSYNEQFF. As DNA, the CDR3 is TGTGCCAGTAGTAGGCTAGCGGGTGCTACCTCCTACAATGAGCAGTTCTTC.

V gene TRBV7-2 combines with J gene TRBJ2-2; no firm D call. Germline CDR1 is SGHTA and CDR2 is FQGNSA. CDR3 length equals 16 residues. Trimming cost V 5 bases and J 7 bases, with 20 bases left between them. The CDR3 coding sequence is TGTGCCAGCAGCCCAACTTGGGCCACCTCGGGCGGGGAGCTGTTTTTT. Translation gives CASSPTWATSGGELFF.

As to this clone: Its ends do not fully match the called genes, so a read error is possible. This chain connects TRBV28 to TRBJ1-2, with D tentatively TRBD1 (5 bases). CDR1 MDHEN and CDR2 SYDVKM come from the germline V gene. The CDR3 runs to 12 residues. The CDR3 loop reads CASTPGAVSPIF. Here the CDR3 DNA reads TGTGCCAGCACCCCTGGGGCAGTCTCCCCCATATTC.

V usage is TRBV4-2 and J usage is TRBJ1-2, with D hard to call. The CDR3 length is 13 residues. V gave up 1 base and J gave up 1 base, with 4 bases separating them. CDR1 is LGHNA and CDR2 is YNFKEQ in the germline V gene. CDR3 in amino acids: CASSQGDNYGYTF. The CDR3 DNA reads TGTGCCAGCAGCCAAGGAGATAACTATGGCTACACCTTC.

The rearrangement links TRBV7-9 to TRBJ1-5; D gene uncertain. Germline V lookup: CDR1 SEHNR, CDR2 FQNEAQ (reference sequence). The CDR3 length is 13 residues. Trimming took off 3 bases at V and 9 bases at J, with 12 bases between the two ends. The DNA of the CDR3 is TGTGCCAGCAGCTTCCTTGGGGAATGGCCCCAGCATTTT. It encodes CASSFLGEWPQHF.

For this clone: The junction does not match germline at one end; this may be a read error. This chain connects TRBV7-7 to TRBJ2-3; 10 nucleotides agree with TRBD2. The CDR3 is 15 amino acids. Looked up from germline, CDR1 is SSHAT and CDR2 is FNYEAQ (reference sequence). In nucleotides, the CDR3 is TGTGCTAGCAGCCCTAATAGCGGGAGGACAGATACGCAGTATTTT. As protein: CASSPNSGRTDTQYF.

The J gene is TRBJ2-5, the V gene TRBV6-5; 7 nucleotides line up with TRBD2. The J call may be in error: the DNA end matches TRBJ2-7 better. The CDR3 totals 14 residues. Germline values: CDR1 MNHEY, CDR2 SVGAGI. The CDR3 region has the DNA TGTGCCAGCAGCCGCGGGGGTCAGATCTACGAGCAGTACTTC. As protein: CASSRGGQIYEQYF.

The chain uses TRBV10-3 and TRBJ2-7; no reliable D call. Germline CDR1 is ENHRY and CDR2 is SYGVKD. The CDR3 consists of 13 residues. The V and J ends lost 0 bases and 4 bases respectively, with 7 bases between them. The DNA for the CDR3 is TGTGCCATCAGTGAGTCGATGGGGTACGAGCAGTACTTC. Its protein product is CAISESMGYEQYF.

The chain recombines TRBV5-1 with TRBJ1-1; maybe TRBD1 (6 bases). Trimming shortened V by 0 bases and J by 4 bases, and 13 bases separated the two germline ends. Germline V gives CDR1 SGHRS, CDR2 YFSETQ. This CDR3 is 15 amino acids long. The CDR3 DNA reads as TGCGCCAGCAGCTTGGCCGGGATCAGGGGCACTGAAGCTTTCTTT. Translation gives CASSLAGIRGTEAFF.

This clone was seen just once. The chain uses TRBV10-3 and TRBJ2-7; D not resolved. The CDR3 is made up of 12 amino acids. The V and J ends lost 2 bases and 3 bases respectively, with 5 bases between them. CDR1 is ENHRY and CDR2 is SYGVKD in the germline V gene. This CDR3 reads CAISEDVYEQYF. CDR3 in DNA: TGTGCCATCAGTGAGGATGTCTACGAGCAGTACTTC.

This clone was observed a handful of times. This chain uses TRBV25-1 with TRBJ1-2; D gene uncertain. The V end was cut by 4 bases, the J end by 8 bases, with 8 bases between. CDR3 length: 11 amino acids. Germline values: CDR1 MGHDK, CDR2 SYGVNS. The CDR3 here is CASSALYGYTF. CDR3 nucleotides: TGTGCCAGCAGTGCGCTGTACGGCTACACCTTC.

The V call is TRBV7-8, the J call TRBJ2-3; D is unclear. V lost 1 base to trimming and J lost 1 base, with 12 bases between them. Germline V lookup: CDR1 SGHVS, CDR2 FQNEAQ. CDR3 size: 16 residues. The CDR3 here is CASSLVVLSGTDTQYF. CDR3 coding DNA: TGTGCCAGCAGCTTAGTCGTACTCTCTGGCACAGATACGCAGTATTTT.

This clone was seen once. The chain combines TRBV10-3 with TRBJ2-7; 9 bases line up with TRBD1. Trimming took 0 bases from V and 2 from J; bases not matched to a gene: 2. Per the germline V gene, CDR1 is ENHRY and CDR2 is SYGVKD. The CDR3 loop spans 15 amino acids. Here the CDR3 DNA reads TGTGCCATCAGTGAGTCGGGACAGGGAACCTACGAGCAGTACTTC. This sequence encodes CAISESGQGTYEQYF.

The chain has TRBV28 and TRBJ1-1, with D possibly matching TRBD1 (6 bases). V lost 3 bases and J lost 2, with 10 bases in between. The CDR3 runs to 14 residues. Per the germline V gene, CDR1 is MDHEN and CDR2 is SYDVKM. CDR3 region: CASSFGQLNTEAFF. DNA for the CDR3: TGTGCCAGCAGTTTCGGACAGCTAAACACTGAAGCTTTCTTT.

V is TRBV9 and J is TRBJ2-3; TRBD1 aligns across 7 bases. The CDR3 contains 15 residues. Germline assignment: CDR1 SGDLS and CDR2 YYNGEE. Germline trimming cut 0 bases from V and 2 bases from J; bases unmatched to any gene: 3. CDR3 coding DNA: TGTGCCAGCAGCGTAGCGGGACAGAACACAGATACGCAGTATTTT. Residues: CASSVAGQNTDTQYF.

J is TRBJ1-4 and V is TRBV6-5, with D tentatively TRBD1 (5 bases). The germline V gene encodes CDR1 MNHEY and CDR2 SVGAGI. The CDR3 consists of 12 residues. Trimming took off 6 bases at V and 3 bases at J, with 5 bases between the two ends. CDR3 residues: CASRGPNEKLFF. The CDR3 DNA is TGTGCCAGCAGGGGACCTAATGAAAAACTGTTTTTT.

The J gene is TRBJ2-5, the V gene TRBV14, with no clear D. The germline V gene has CDR1 SGHDN and CDR2 FVKESK. V gave up 5 bases and J gave up 0 bases, with 4 bases separating them. The CDR3 has 12 amino acids. The CDR3, as DNA: TGTGCCAGCAGCGTCAACCAAGAGACCCAGTACTTC. Translating it yields CASSVNQETQYF.

This chain joins TRBV5-1 and TRBJ2-5, with TRBD2 as a possible D gene (6 bases). V lost 2 bases and J 1 base, leaving 6 bases between the germline ends. This CDR3 spans 13 amino acids. Germline CDR1 and CDR2: SGHRS and YFSETQ. CDR3 residues: CASSFGSQETQYF. CDR3 sequence (DNA): TGCGCCAGCAGCTTCGGGAGCCAAGAGACCCAGTACTTC.

V and J are TRBV5-6 and TRBJ1-5; the match to TRBD1 covers 12 bases. J lost 6 bases, V lost 3 bases, and 7 bases had no gene match. This CDR3 is built from 16 residues. Germline V gene sequence: CDR1 SGHDT, CDR2 YYEEEE. CDR3 sequence: CASSSRDRGQSQPQHF. CDR3 in DNA: TGTGCCAGCAGCTCGCGGGACAGGGGGCAAAGTCAGCCCCAGCATTTT.